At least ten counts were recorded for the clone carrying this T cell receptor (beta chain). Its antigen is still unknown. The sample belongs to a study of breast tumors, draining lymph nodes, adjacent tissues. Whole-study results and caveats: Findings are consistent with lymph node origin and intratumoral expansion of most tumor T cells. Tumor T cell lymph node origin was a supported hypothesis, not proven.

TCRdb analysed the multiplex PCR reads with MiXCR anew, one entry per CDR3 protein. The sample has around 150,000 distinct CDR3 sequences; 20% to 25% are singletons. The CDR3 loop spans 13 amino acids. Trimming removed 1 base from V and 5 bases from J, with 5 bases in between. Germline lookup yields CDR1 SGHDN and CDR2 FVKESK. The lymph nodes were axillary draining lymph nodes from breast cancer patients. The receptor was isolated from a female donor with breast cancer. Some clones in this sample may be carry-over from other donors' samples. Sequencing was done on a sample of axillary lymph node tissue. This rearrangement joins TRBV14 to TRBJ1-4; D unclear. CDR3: CASSQVSNEKLFF. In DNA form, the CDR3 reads TGTGCCAGCAGCCAAGTCTCGAATGAAAAACTGTTTTTT.